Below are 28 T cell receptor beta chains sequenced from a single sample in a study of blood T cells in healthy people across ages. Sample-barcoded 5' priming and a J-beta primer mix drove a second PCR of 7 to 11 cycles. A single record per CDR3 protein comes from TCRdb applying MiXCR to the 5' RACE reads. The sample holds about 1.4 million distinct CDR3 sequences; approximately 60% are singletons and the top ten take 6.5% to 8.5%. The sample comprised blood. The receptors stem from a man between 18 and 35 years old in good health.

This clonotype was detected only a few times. The CDR3 DNA reads as TGCGCCAGCAGCCCTATACAGGGGGCTAGGTATGAGCAGTTCTTC. Translated: CASSPIQGARYEQFF. The chain carries TRBV4-1 and TRBJ2-1; 9 positions agree with TRBD1. The germline V gene encodes CDR1 MGHRA and CDR2 YSYEKL. The V gene end was trimmed by 4 bases and the J gene end by 8 bases; junction bases not matched to a gene: 9. The CDR3 has 15 residues.

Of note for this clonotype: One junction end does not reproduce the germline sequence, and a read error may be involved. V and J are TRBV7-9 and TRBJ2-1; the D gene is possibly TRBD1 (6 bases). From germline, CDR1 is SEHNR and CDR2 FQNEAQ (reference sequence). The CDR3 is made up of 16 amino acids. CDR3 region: CASSLGSDSEGNAQFF. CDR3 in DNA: TGTGCCAGCAGCTTAGGGTCGGACAGTGAGGGGAATGCGCAGTTCTTC.

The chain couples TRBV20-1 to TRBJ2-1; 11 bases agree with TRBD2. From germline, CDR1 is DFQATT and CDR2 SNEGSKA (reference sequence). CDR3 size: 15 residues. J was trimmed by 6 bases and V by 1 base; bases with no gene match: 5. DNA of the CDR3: TGCAGTGCTAGAGGACTAGCGGGGCGTTCCAATGAGCAGTTCTTC. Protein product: CSARGLAGRSNEQFF.

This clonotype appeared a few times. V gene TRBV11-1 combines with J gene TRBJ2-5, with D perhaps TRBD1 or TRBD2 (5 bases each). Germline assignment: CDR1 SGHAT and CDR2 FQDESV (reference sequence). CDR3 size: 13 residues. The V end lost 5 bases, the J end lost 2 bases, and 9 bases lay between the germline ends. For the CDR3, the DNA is TGTGCCAGCAGCGGGGGTATTCAAGAGACCCAGTACTTC. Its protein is CASSGGIQETQYF.

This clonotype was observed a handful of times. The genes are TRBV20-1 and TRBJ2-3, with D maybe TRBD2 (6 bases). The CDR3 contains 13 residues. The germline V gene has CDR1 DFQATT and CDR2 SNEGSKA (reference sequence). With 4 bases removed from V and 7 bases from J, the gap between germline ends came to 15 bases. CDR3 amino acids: CSANRGSGYTQYF. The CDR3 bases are TGCAGTGCTAACCGGGGGAGTGGATATACGCAGTATTTT.

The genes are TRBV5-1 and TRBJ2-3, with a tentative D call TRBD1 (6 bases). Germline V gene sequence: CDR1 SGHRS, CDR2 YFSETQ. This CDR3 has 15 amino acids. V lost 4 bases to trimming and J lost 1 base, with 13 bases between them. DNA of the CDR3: TGCGCCAGCAGCGCGGTGACAGGCCGCACAGATACGCAGTATTTT. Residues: CASSAVTGRTDTQYF.

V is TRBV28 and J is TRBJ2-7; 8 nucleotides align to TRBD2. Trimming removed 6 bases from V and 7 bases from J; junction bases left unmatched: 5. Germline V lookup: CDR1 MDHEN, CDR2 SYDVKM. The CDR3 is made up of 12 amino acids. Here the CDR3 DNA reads TGTGCCAGCAGAACGGGGGGGCAGGAGCAGTACTTC. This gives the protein CASRTGGQEQYF.

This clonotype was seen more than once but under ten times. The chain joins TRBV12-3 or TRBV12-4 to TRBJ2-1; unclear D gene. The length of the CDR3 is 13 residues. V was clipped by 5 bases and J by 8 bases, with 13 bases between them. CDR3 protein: CASSLLAPDEQFF. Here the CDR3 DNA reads TGTGCCAGCAGTCTCCTTGCCCCCGATGAGCAGTTCTTC.

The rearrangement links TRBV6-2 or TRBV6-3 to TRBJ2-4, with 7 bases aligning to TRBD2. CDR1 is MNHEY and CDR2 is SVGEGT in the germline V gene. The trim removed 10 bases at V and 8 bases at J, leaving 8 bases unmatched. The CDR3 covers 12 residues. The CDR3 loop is CANRRTRDIQYF. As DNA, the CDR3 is TGTGCCAACAGGAGGACTAGGGACATTCAGTACTTC.

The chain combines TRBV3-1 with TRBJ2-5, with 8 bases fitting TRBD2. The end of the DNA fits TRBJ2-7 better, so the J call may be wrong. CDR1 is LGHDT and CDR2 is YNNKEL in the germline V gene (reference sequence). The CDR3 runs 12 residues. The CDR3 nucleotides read TGTGCCAGCAACTTTCGGGGGGGCGAGCAGTACTTC. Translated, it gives CASNFRGGEQYF.

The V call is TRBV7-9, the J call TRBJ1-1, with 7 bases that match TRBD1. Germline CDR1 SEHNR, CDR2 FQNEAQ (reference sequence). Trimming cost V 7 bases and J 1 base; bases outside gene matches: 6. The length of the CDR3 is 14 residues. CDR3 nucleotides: TGTGCCAGCACCCAATGGACAGGGAACACTGAAGCTTTCTTT. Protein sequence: CASTQWTGNTEAFF. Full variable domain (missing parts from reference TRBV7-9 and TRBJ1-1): DTGVSQNPRHKITKRGQNVTFRCDPISEHNRLYWYRQTLGQGPEFLTYFQNEAQLEKSRLLSDRFSAERPKGSFSTLEIQRTEQGDSAMYLCASTQWTGNTEAFFGQGTRLTVV.

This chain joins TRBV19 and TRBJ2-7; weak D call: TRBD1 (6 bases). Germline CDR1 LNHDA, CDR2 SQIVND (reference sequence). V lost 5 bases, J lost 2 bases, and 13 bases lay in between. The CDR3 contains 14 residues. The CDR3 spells CASSVGHQTYEQYF. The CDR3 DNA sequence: TGTGCCAGTAGTGTGGGACACCAAACCTACGAGCAGTACTTC.

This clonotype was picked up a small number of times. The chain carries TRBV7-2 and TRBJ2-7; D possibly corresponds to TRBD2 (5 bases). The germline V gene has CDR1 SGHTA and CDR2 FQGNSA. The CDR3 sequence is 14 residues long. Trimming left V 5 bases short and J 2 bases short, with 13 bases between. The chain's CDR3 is CASSPPGSAYEQYF. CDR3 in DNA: TGTGCCAGCAGCCCCCCTGGGAGCGCCTACGAGCAGTACTTC.

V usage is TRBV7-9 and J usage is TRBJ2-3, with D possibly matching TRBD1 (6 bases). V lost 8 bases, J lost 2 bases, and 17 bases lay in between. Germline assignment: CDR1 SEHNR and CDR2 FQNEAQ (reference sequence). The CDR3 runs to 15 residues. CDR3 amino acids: CASCTGTSNTDTQYF. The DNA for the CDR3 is TGTGCCAGCTGCACCGGGACATCCAACACAGATACGCAGTATTTT.

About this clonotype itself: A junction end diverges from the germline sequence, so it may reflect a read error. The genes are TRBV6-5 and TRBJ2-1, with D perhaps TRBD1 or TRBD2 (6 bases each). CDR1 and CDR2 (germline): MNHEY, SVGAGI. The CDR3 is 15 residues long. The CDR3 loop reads CASSLAPGAEGEQCF. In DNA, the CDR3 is TGTGCCAGCAGCTTGGCGCCGGGAGCAGAGGGGGAGCAGTGCTTC.

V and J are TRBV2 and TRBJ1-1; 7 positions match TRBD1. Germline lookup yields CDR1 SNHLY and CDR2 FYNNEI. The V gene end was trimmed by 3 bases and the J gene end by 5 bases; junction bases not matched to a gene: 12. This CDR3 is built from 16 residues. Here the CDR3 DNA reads TGTGCCAGCAGTGACCCTCAAGGGACAGCCGAGACTGAAGCTTTCTTT. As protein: CASSDPQGTAETEAFF. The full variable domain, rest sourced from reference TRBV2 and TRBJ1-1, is EPEVTQTPSHQVTQMGQEVILRCVPISNHLYFYWYRQILGQKVEFLVSFYNNEISEKSEIFDDQFSVERPDGSNFTLKIRSTKLEDSAMYFCASSDPQGTAETEAFFGQGTRLTVV.

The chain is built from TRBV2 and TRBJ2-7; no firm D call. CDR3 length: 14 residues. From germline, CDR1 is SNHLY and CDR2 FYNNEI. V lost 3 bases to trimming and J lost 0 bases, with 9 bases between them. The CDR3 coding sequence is TGTGCCAGCAGTGATACAGTGATCTCCTACGAGCAGTACTTC. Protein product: CASSDTVISYEQYF.

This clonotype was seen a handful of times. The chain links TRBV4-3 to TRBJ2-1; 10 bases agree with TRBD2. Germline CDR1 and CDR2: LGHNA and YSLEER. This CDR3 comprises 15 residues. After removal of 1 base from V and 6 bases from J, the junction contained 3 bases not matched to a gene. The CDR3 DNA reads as TGCGCCAGCAGCCAAGGGCCTAGCGGGGGCAATGAGCAGTTCTTC. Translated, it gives CASSQGPSGGNEQFF.

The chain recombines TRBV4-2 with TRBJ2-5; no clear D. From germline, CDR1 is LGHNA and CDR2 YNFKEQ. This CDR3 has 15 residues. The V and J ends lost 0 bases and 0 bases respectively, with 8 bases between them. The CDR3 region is CASSQELANQETQYF. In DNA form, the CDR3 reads TGTGCCAGCAGCCAAGAGTTGGCAAACCAAGAGACCCAGTACTTC.

CDR3 amino acids: CAISESENYSPLHF. The CDR3 DNA follows: TGTGCCATCAGTGAGTCGGAGAATTATTCACCCCTCCACTTT. This chain connects TRBV10-3 to TRBJ1-6; D unclear. Trimming shortened V by 0 bases and J by 8 bases, and 8 bases separated the two germline ends. The CDR3 is 14 residues long. Germline CDR1 ENHRY, CDR2 SYGVKD.

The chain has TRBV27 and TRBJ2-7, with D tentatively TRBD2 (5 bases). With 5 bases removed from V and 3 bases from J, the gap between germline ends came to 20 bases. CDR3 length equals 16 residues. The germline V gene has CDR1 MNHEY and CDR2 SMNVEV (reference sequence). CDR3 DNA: TGTGCCAGCAGTCCCCTTGGGCAGAGGGATGGCTACGAGCAGTACTTC. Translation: CASSPLGQRDGYEQYF.

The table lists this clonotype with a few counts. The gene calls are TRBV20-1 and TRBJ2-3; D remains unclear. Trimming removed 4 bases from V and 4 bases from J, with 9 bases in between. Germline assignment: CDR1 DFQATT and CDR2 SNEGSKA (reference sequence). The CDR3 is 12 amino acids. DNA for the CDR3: TGCAGTGCTAACAAAGAGTCAGATACGCAGTATTTT. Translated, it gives CSANKESDTQYF.

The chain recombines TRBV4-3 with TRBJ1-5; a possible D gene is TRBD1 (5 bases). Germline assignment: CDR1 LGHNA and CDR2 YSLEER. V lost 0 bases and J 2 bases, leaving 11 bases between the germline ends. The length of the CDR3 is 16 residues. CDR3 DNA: TGCGCCAGCAGCCAAGATTGGTTACAGGGCAATCAGCCCCAGCATTTT. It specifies CASSQDWLQGNQPQHF.

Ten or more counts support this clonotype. The CDR3 sequence: CASSFGGNTEAFF. The CDR3 nucleotides are TGTGCCAGCAGTTTCGGCGGGAACACTGAAGCTTTCTTT. The chain employs TRBV12-3 or TRBV12-4 and TRBJ1-1; D gene ambiguous. The CDR3 is 13 amino acids. Trimming took off 3 bases at V and 1 base at J, with 6 bases between the two ends.

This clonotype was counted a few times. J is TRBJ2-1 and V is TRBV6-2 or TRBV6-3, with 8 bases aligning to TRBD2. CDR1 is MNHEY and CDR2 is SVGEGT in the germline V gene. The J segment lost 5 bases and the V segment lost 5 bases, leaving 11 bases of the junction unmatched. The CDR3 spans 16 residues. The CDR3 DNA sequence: TGTGCCAGCAGTCCGGCAATAGCGGGAAGTCACAATGAGCAGTTCTTC. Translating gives CASSPAIAGSHNEQFF.

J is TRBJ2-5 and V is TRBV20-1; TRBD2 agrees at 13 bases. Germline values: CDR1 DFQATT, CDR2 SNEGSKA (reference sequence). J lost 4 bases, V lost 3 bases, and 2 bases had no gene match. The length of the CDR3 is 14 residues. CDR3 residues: CSARTSGRRETQYF. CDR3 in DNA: TGCAGTGCTAGGACTAGCGGGAGGAGAGAGACCCAGTACTTC.

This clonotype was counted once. The CDR3 DNA reads as TGTGCCAGCAGGGAGCTTGACGAGCAGTACTTC. It codes for CASRELDEQYF. The genes are TRBV6-5 and TRBJ2-7; D uncertain. V lost 6 bases to trimming and J lost 5 bases, with 8 bases between them. Per germline, CDR1 MNHEY and CDR2 SVGAGI. CDR3 length: 11 residues.

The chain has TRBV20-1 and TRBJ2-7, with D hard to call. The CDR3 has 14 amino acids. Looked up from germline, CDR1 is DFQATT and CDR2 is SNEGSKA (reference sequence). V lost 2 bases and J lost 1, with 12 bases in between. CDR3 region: CSARWAVSSYEQYF. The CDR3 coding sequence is TGCAGTGCTAGATGGGCAGTCTCTTCCTACGAGCAGTACTTC.